The next 25 T cell receptor beta chains were all read from a single sample in a study of blood T cell repertoires in COVID-19. The repertoire was sequenced with immunoSEQ multiplex PCR; TCRdb's copy has only in-frame clones and lacks some. The sample lists tens of thousands of clones, about nine tenths occurring once. The sequenced sample was peripheral blood. These receptor sequences come from a woman at least 80 years old with COVID-19, enrolled during active disease.

The chain carries TRBV7-9 and TRBJ1-2; D call uncertain. Germline V CDR1 and CDR2: SEHNR, FQNEAQ (reference sequence). The V gene lost 3 bases and the J gene lost 8 bases, with 16 bases spanning the gap. This CDR3 is 14 amino acids long. This CDR3 reads CASSFEVKYFGYTF. CDR3 coding DNA: TGTGCCAGCAGCTTTGAGGTAAAATACTTCGGCTACACCTTC.

The chain recombines TRBV5-1 with TRBJ1-1; D unresolved. V gave up 4 bases and J gave up 0 bases, with 10 bases separating them. The germline CDR1 and CDR2 sequences are SGHRS and YFSETQ. The CDR3 runs to 14 residues. The CDR3 sequence is CASSQSPVNTEAFF. DNA of the CDR3: TGCGCCAGCAGCCAAAGTCCGGTGAACACTGAAGCTTTCTTT. Using reference TRBV5-1 and TRBJ1-1 for the parts outside the CDR3, the full variable domain is KAGVTQTPRYLIKTRGQQVTLSCSPISGHRSVSWYQQTPGQGLQFLFEYFSETQRNKGNFPGRFSGRQFSNSRSEMNVSTLELGDSALYLCASSQSPVNTEAFFGQGTRLTVV.

V usage is TRBV29-1 and J usage is TRBJ2-3, with a tentative D call TRBD2 (5 bases). The CDR3 covers 15 residues. The V end was cut by 3 bases, the J end by 0 bases, with 13 bases between. Looked up from germline, CDR1 is SQVTM and CDR2 is ANQGSEA. The chain's CDR3 is CSVDRSGVSTDTQYF. CDR3 coding DNA: TGCAGCGTTGACCGCAGCGGAGTCAGCACAGATACGCAGTATTTT.

The chain carries TRBV30 and TRBJ1-1, with 7 bases that match TRBD1. Losses at the gene ends were 5 bases for V and 6 bases for J; bases not matched to a gene: 12. Germline V gene sequence: CDR1 GTSNPN, CDR2 SVGIG (reference sequence). The CDR3 runs 14 residues. DNA for the CDR3: TGTGCCTGGGCCGCCCAAGGGGGCTTGGCTGAAGCTTTCTTT. The encoded protein is CAWAAQGGLAEAFF.

The gene calls are TRBV12-3 or TRBV12-4 and TRBJ1-1; a weak D match, TRBD1 (5 bases). Trimming removed 3 bases from V and 8 bases from J, with 7 bases in between. This CDR3 spans 11 amino acids. CDR3 amino acids: CASSFRQEAFF. CDR3 nucleotides: TGTGCCAGCAGTTTTCGACAGGAAGCTTTCTTT.

The genes are TRBV25-1 and TRBJ2-2; D is possibly TRBD2 (6 bases). The ends were cut back, 7 bases at V and 0 bases at J, with 9 bases in the middle. There are 14 residues in the CDR3. Germline V CDR1 and CDR2: MGHDK, SYGVNS. The CDR3 region is CASTRGSNTGELFF. The CDR3 nucleotides are TGTGCCAGCACGCGGGGATCGAACACCGGGGAGCTGTTTTTT.

The chain combines TRBV7-9 with TRBJ2-5, with D possibly being TRBD1 (6 bases). The CDR3 totals 15 residues. Germline CDR1 is SEHNR and CDR2 is FQNEAQ (reference sequence). The V gene lost 1 base and the J gene lost 5 bases, with 14 bases spanning the gap. This CDR3 is CASSLVTGQGETQYF. CDR3 coding DNA: TGTGCCAGCAGCTTAGTGACGGGGCAGGGGGAGACCCAGTACTTC.

This clone was detected only once. V gene TRBV5-4 combines with J gene TRBJ2-7; the D gene is possibly TRBD1 (5 bases). V lost 2 bases and J 6 bases, leaving 12 bases between the germline ends. The CDR3 contains 13 residues. In germline, CDR1 is SGHNT, CDR2 YYREEE (reference sequence). CDR3 sequence (DNA): TGTGCCAGCAGCTTTGACAGTCTCCCCGAGCAGTACTTC. Its translation: CASSFDSLPEQYF.

In its sample, this clone was seen once. This chain links TRBV2 with TRBJ2-7; 16 bases map to TRBD2. The V segment lost 6 bases and the J segment 2 bases; nucleotides outside the gene matches: 4. Germline assignment: CDR1 SNHLY and CDR2 FYNNEI. The CDR3 sequence is 16 residues long. As DNA, the CDR3 is TGTGCCAGCAGGGGACTAGCGGGGGGGATGACCTACGAGCAGTACTTC. Translating gives CASRGLAGGMTYEQYF.

The chain recombines TRBV25-1 with TRBJ2-7; TRBD1 matches 7 bases. The CDR3 is 14 amino acids. The junction had 4 bases not matched to a gene; V was cut back by 5 bases and J by 0 bases. CDR1 and CDR2 (germline): MGHDK, SYGVNS. DNA of the CDR3: TGTGCCAGCAGTAGGACAGGAGGCTCCTACGAGCAGTACTTC. The encoded protein is CASSRTGGSYEQYF.

The rearrangement links TRBV2 to TRBJ1-1; possible D gene TRBD1, 6 bases. V was pared by 8 bases and J by 7 bases, with 11 bases between. CDR1 is SNHLY, CDR2 FYNNEI, per germline. The CDR3 spans 11 residues. CDR3 sequence: CASCWDIEAFF. CDR3 coding DNA: TGTGCCAGCTGCTGGGACATTGAAGCTTTCTTT. The full variable domain, rest sourced from reference TRBV2 and TRBJ1-1, is EPEVTQTPSHQVTQMGQEVILRCVPISNHLYFYWYRQILGQKVEFLVSFYNNEISEKSEIFDDQFSVERPDGSNFTLKIRSTKLEDSAMYFCASCWDIEAFFGQGTRLTVV.

The chain is built from TRBV11-1 and TRBJ2-5; 8 bases are shared with TRBD1. CDR3 length equals 16 residues. CDR1 is SGHAT, CDR2 FQDESV, per germline (reference sequence). V shed 5 bases, J shed 3 bases, and the junction held 11 bases outside the gene matches. The CDR3 DNA follows: TGTGCCAGCAGCCCCCAGGCCGGGACAGGAGAAGAGACCCAGTACTTC. Translation gives CASSPQAGTGEETQYF.

The gene calls are TRBV27 and TRBJ2-5; the D gene is possibly TRBD1 (6 bases). V lost 2 bases to trimming and J lost 4 bases, with 11 bases between them. Germline V lookup: CDR1 MNHEY, CDR2 SMNVEV (reference sequence). The CDR3 runs to 14 residues. CDR3 DNA: TGTGCCAGCAGTTTAGTGGGGGCTCGAGAGACCCAGTACTTC. Its translation is CASSLVGARETQYF.

V usage is TRBV9 and J usage is TRBJ2-3; D possibly corresponds to TRBD2 (5 bases). Germline V CDR1 and CDR2: SGDLS, YYNGEE. The CDR3 contains 17 residues. V lost 0 bases, J lost 0 bases, and 14 bases lay in between. For the CDR3, the DNA is TGTGCCAGCAGCGTAGATAGGAGAAGCGGTAGCACAGATACGCAGTATTTT. Its translation: CASSVDRRSGSTDTQYF.

The chain carries TRBV10-2 and TRBJ2-3; 10 nucleotides align to TRBD2. The CDR3 is made up of 16 amino acids. Germline CDR1 and CDR2: WSHSY and SAAADI. Unmatched junction bases numbered 6, after V lost 6 bases and J lost 0 bases. CDR3 nucleotide sequence: TGCGCCAGCAGGGAAACTAGCGGGGATAGCACAGATACGCAGTATTTT. Amino acids: CASRETSGDSTDTQYF.

J is TRBJ2-7 and V is TRBV18, with D hard to call. Trimming took 1 base from V and 5 from J, leaving 15 bases between them. CDR1 and CDR2 from the germline V gene are KGHSH and LQKENI. The CDR3 sequence is 15 residues long. The CDR3 region is CASSPLADTTHEQYF. The CDR3 DNA sequence: TGTGCCAGCTCACCACTTGCAGACACGACCCACGAGCAGTACTTC. Full variable domain (rest looked up from reference TRBV18 and TRBJ2-7): NAGVMQNPRHLVRRRGQEARLRCSPMKGHSHVYWYRQLPEEGLKFMVYLQKENIIDESGMPKERFSAEFPKEGPSILRIQQVVRGDSAAYFCASSPLADTTHEQYFGPGTRLTVT.

The chain joins TRBV19 to TRBJ1-2; D remains unclear. Germline V lookup: CDR1 LNHDA, CDR2 SQIVND (reference sequence). Trimming removed 4 bases from V and 6 bases from J, with 12 bases in between. The length of the CDR3 is 13 residues. CDR3 protein: CASSTGLPDGYTF. The CDR3 DNA reads as TGTGCCAGTAGTACCGGACTGCCCGATGGCTACACCTTC.

The V and J genes are TRBV5-1 and TRBJ2-3, with 9 positions matching TRBD1. J lost 14 bases, V lost 4 bases, and 11 bases had no gene match. CDR1 and CDR2 (germline): SGHRS, YFSETQ. This CDR3 comprises 13 residues. The CDR3 sequence: CASSTQTGGAVYF. The DNA for the CDR3 is TGCGCCAGCAGCACTCAAACAGGGGGCGCGGTGTATTTT.

The chain is built from TRBV12-5 and TRBJ2-7; TRBD2 agrees at 13 bases. CDR1 is LGHNT, CDR2 FRNRAP, per germline. With 3 bases clipped from V and 0 bases from J, the junction kept 8 bases outside the gene matches. This CDR3 comprises 18 residues. For the CDR3, the DNA is TGTGCTAGTGGTTTAAACCGAGGACTAGCGGGGGCCTCCTACGAGCAGTACTTC. Protein: CASGLNRGLAGASYEQYF.

This rearrangement joins TRBV30 to TRBJ1-1; tentatively, D is TRBD1 (6 bases). Trimming left V 1 base short and J 0 bases short, with 15 bases between. CDR1 GTSNPN and CDR2 SVGIG come from the germline V gene (reference sequence). There are 16 residues in the CDR3. The CDR3 nucleotides read TGTGCCTGGAGTGCCTCCAGGGGACCCATGAACACTGAAGCTTTCTTT. This codes for CAWSASRGPMNTEAFF.

The gene calls are TRBV4-2 and TRBJ1-1; no clear D. There are 15 residues in the CDR3. Trimming removed 0 bases at V and 3 bases at J, with 11 bases between. Per germline, CDR1 LGHNA and CDR2 YNFKEQ. The CDR3: CASSQDYSGDTEAFF. Here the CDR3 DNA reads TGTGCCAGCAGCCAAGATTACAGCGGGGACACTGAAGCTTTCTTT.

This clone was counted once. The chain employs TRBV2 and TRBJ1-1; TRBD1 agrees at 7 bases. Germline V gene data show CDR1 as SNHLY and CDR2 as FYNNEI. There are 14 residues in the CDR3. V lost 11 bases to trimming and J lost 1 base; unmatched junction nucleotides: 10. The chain's CDR3 is CAGQEGLRNTEAFF. DNA of the CDR3: TGTGCCGGACAGGAGGGTCTCCGGAACACTGAAGCTTTCTTT. Filled out from reference TRBV2 and TRBJ1-1, the complete variable domain reads EPEVTQTPSHQVTQMGQEVILRCVPISNHLYFYWYRQILGQKVEFLVSFYNNEISEKSEIFDDQFSVERPDGSNFTLKIRSTKLEDSAMYFCAGQEGLRNTEAFFGQGTRLTVV.

V usage is TRBV11-2 and J usage is TRBJ2-2; 8 nucleotides line up with TRBD1. CDR1 and CDR2 (germline): SGHAT, FQNNGV. This CDR3 contains 15 residues. The V gene end was trimmed by 1 base and the J gene end by 6 bases; junction bases not matched to a gene: 4. The CDR3 bases are TGTGCCAGCAGCTTAGGGACAGGGTTTGCCGGGGAGCTGTTTTTT. As protein: CASSLGTGFAGELFF.

This chain links TRBV24-1 with TRBJ2-1; 7 bases are shared with TRBD1. The CDR3 has 13 amino acids. The trim removed 5 bases at V and 7 bases at J, leaving 4 bases unmatched. Germline V gives CDR1 KGHDR, CDR2 SFDVKD. Here the CDR3 DNA reads TGTGCCACCAGTGGACAGGGTGCGAATGAGCAGTTCTTC. It is translated as CATSGQGANEQFF.

CDR3 bases: TGTGCCAGTAGGCGGAAGGGGCCCGGCGGTTCTGAGCAGTTCTTC. It encodes CASRRKGPGGSEQFF. The genes are TRBV6-5 and TRBJ2-1; D possibly corresponds to TRBD1 (5 bases). Germline assignment: CDR1 MNHEY and CDR2 SVGAGI. This CDR3 has 15 amino acids. V was clipped by 9 bases and J by 9 bases, with 24 bases between them.